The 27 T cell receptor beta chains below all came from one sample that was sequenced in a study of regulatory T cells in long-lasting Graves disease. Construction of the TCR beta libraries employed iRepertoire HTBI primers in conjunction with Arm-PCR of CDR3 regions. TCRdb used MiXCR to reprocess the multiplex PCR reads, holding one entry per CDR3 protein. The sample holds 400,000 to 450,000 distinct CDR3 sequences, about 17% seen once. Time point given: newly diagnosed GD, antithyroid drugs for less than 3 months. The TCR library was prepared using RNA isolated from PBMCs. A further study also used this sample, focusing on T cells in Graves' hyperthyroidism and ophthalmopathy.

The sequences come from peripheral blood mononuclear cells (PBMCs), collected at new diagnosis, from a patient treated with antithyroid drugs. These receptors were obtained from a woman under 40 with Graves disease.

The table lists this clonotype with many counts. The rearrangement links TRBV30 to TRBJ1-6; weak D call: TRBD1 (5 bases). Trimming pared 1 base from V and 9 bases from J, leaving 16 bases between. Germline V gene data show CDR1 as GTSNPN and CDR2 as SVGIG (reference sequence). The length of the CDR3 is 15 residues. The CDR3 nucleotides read TGTGCCTGGAGTGCACCTCGAGGGGCTAGTTCACCCCTCCACTTT. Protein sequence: CAWSAPRGASSPLHF.

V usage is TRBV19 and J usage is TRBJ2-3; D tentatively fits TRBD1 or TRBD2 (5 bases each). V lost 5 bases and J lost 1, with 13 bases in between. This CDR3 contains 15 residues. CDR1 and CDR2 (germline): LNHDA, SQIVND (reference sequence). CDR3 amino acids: CASSSVPGRTDTQYF. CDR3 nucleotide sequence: TGTGCCAGTAGTTCCGTCCCGGGACGCACAGATACGCAGTATTTT.

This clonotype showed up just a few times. The CDR3 region has the DNA TGTGCCAGCAGCTTGGACAGTGACTCCTACGAGCAGTACTTC. Amino acid sequence: CASSLDSDSYEQYF. The gene calls are TRBV7-9 and TRBJ2-7, with D possibly being TRBD1 (6 bases). Germline CDR1 reads SEHNR; CDR2 reads FQNEAQ (reference sequence). The CDR3 consists of 14 residues. The V and J ends lost 3 bases and 0 bases respectively, with 9 bases between them. The full variable domain, with the rest looked up from reference TRBV7-9 and TRBJ2-7, is DTGVSQNPRHKITKRGQNVTFRCDPISEHNRLYWYRQTLGQGPEFLTYFQNEAQLEKSRLLSDRFSAERPKGSFSTLEIQRTEQGDSAMYLCASSLDSDSYEQYFGPGTRLTVT.

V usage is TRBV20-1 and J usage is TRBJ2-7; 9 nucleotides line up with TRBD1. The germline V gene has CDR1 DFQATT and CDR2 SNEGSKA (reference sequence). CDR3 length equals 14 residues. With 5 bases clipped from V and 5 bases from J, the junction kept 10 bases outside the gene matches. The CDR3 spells CSALRGQGRHEQYF. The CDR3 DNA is TGCAGTGCTCTTAGGGGACAGGGAAGACACGAGCAGTACTTC.

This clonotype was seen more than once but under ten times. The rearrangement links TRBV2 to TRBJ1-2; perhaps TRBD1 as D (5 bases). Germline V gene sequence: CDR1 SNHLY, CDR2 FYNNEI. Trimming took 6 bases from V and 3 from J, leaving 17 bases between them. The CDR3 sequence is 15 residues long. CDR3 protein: CASSADLGTDYGYTF. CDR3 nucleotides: TGTGCCAGCAGCGCCGACTTGGGGACGGACTATGGCTACACCTTC.

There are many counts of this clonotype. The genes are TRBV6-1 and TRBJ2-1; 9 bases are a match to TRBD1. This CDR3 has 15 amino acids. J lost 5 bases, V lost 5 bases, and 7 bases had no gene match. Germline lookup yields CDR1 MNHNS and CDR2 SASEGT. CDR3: CASSTRTGENNEQFF. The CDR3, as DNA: TGTGCCAGCAGTACAAGGACAGGGGAGAACAATGAGCAGTTCTTC.

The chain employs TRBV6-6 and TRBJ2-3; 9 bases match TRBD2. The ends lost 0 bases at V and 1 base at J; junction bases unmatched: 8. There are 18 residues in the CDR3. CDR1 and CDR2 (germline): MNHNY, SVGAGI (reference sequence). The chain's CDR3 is CASSYSIAAGGGTDTQYF. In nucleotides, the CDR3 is TGTGCCAGCAGTTACTCGATTGCGGCGGGAGGGGGCACAGATACGCAGTATTTT.

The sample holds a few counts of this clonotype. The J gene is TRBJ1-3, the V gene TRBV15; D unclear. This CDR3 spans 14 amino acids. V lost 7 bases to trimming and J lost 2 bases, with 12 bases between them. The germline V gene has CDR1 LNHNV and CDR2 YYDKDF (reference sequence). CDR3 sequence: CATTSRQTGNTIYF. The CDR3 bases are TGTGCCACCACGAGCAGACAAACTGGAAACACCATATATTTT.

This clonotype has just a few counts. CDR3 DNA: TGTGCCAGCAGCGCCCGGGACAAGCCCTACGAGCAGTACTTC. Encoded protein: CASSARDKPYEQYF. This chain uses TRBV4-2 with TRBJ2-7; D may be TRBD1 (6 bases). V lost 5 bases and J 2 bases, leaving 13 bases between the germline ends. Germline V gene sequence: CDR1 LGHNA, CDR2 YNFKEQ. The CDR3 totals 14 residues.

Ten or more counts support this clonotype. DNA of the CDR3: TGTGCCAGCAGTTACGGAGACCCAGCCTACGAGCAGTACTTC. The encoded protein is CASSYGDPAYEQYF. The genes are TRBV6-5 and TRBJ2-7, with unresolved D. Looked up from germline, CDR1 is MNHEY and CDR2 is SVGAGI. The germline V and J ends were trimmed by 2 bases and 2 bases, with 10 bases remaining between them. The CDR3 extends over 14 amino acids.

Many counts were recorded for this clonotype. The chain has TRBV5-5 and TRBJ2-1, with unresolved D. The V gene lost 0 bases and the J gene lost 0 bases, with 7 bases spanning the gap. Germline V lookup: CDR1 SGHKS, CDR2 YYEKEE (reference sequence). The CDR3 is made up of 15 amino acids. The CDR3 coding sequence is TGTGCCAGCAGCTTGGACATTTTCTCCTACAATGAGCAGTTCTTC. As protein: CASSLDIFSYNEQFF.

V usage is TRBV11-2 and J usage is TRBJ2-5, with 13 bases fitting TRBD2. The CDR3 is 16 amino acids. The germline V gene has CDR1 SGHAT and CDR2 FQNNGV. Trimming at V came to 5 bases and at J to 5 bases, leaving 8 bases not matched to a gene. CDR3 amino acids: CASSITSGRARETQYF. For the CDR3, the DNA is TGTGCCAGCAGCATAACTAGCGGGAGGGCGCGGGAGACCCAGTACTTC.

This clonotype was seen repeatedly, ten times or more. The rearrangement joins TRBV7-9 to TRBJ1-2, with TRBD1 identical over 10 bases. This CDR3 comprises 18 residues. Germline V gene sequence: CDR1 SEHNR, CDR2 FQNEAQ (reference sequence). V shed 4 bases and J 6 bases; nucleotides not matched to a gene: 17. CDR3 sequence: CASSSNPGTGAQGDGYTF. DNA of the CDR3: TGTGCCAGCAGCTCCAATCCCGGGACAGGGGCGCAGGGTGATGGCTACACCTTC. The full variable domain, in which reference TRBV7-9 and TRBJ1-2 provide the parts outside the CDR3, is DTGVSQNPRHKITKRGQNVTFRCDPISEHNRLYWYRQTLGQGPEFLTYFQNEAQLEKSRLLSDRFSAERPKGSFSTLEIQRTEQGDSAMYLCASSSNPGTGAQGDGYTFGSGTRLTVV.

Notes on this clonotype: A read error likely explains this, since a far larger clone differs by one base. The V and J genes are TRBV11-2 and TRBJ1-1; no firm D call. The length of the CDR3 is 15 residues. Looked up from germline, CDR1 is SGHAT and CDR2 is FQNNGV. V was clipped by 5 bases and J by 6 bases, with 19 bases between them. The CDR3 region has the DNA TGTGCCAGCAGCCTTTCGGGATCGAAGGACCCTGAAGCTTTCTTT. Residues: CASSLSGSKDPEAFF.

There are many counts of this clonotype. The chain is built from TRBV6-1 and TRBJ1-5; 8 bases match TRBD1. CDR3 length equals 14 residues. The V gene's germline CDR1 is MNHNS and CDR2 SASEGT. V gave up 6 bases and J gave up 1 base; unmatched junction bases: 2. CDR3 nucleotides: TGTGCCAGCAGCAGGGGGCTAAGCAATCAGCCCCAGCATTTT. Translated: CASSRGLSNQPQHF.

CDR3: CASSVGVGLHNEQFF. CDR3 coding DNA: TGTGCCAGCAGCGTAGGGGTGGGACTCCACAATGAGCAGTTCTTC. The chain links TRBV9 to TRBJ2-1; weak D call: TRBD2 (6 bases). V shed 0 bases and J shed 5 bases, with 12 bases lying between them. Germline-derived CDR1 and CDR2 are SGDLS and YYNGEE. The CDR3 is 15 amino acids.

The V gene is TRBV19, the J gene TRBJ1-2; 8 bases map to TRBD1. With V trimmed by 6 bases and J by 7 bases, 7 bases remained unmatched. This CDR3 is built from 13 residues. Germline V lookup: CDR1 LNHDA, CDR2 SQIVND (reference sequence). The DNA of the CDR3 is TGTGCCAGTAGCACAGGGGGAGGTGTTGGCTACACCTTC. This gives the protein CASSTGGGVGYTF. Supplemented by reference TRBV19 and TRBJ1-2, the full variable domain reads DGGITQSPKYLFRKEGQNVTLSCEQNLNHDAMYWYRQDPGQGLRLIYYSQIVNDFQKGDIAEGYSVSREKKESFPLTVTSAQKNPTAFYLCASSTGGGVGYTFGSGTRLTVV.

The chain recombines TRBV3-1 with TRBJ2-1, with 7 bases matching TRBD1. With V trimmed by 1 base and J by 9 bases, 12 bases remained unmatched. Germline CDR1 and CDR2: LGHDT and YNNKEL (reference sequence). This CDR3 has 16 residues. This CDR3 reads CASSQALGTVVGEQFF. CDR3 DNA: TGTGCCAGCAGCCAAGCCTTAGGGACAGTTGTTGGTGAGCAGTTCTTC.

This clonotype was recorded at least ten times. The CDR3 loop reads CSARATSGSGETQYF. In DNA form, the CDR3 reads TGCAGTGCTAGAGCGACTAGCGGGAGTGGTGAGACCCAGTACTTC. The V and J genes are TRBV20-1 and TRBJ2-5; 12 bases match TRBD2. Germline CDR1 reads DFQATT; CDR2 reads SNEGSKA (reference sequence). The CDR3 contains 15 residues. Trimming at V came to 1 base and at J to 5 bases, leaving 5 bases not matched to a gene.

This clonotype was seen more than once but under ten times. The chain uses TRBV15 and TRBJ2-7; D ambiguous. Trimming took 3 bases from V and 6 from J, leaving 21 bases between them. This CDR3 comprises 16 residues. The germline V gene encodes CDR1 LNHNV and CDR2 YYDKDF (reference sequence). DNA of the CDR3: TGTGCCACCAGCAGGGATTTAGCTGGAGAGAGCGTCGAGCAGTACTTC. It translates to CATSRDLAGESVEQYF.

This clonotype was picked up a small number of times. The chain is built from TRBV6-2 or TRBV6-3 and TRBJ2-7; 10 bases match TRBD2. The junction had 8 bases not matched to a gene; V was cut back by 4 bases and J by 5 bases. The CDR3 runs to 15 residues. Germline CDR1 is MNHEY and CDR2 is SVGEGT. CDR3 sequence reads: CASSSRSGRKDEQYF. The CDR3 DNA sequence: TGTGCCAGCAGTTCCCGTAGCGGGAGGAAAGACGAGCAGTACTTC.

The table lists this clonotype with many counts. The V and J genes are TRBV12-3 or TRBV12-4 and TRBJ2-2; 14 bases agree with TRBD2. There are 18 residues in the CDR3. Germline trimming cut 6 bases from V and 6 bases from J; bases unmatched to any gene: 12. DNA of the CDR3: TGTGCCAGCAGAGACCCGGGACTAGCGGGAGTTAGGGCCGGGGAGCTGTTTTTT. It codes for CASRDPGLAGVRAGELFF.

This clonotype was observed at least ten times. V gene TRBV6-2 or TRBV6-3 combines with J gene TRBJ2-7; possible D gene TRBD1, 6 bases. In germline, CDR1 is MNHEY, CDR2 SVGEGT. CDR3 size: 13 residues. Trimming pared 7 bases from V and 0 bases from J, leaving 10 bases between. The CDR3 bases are TGTGCCAGCAAGACAGGACTCTCCTACGAGCAGTACTTC. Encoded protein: CASKTGLSYEQYF.

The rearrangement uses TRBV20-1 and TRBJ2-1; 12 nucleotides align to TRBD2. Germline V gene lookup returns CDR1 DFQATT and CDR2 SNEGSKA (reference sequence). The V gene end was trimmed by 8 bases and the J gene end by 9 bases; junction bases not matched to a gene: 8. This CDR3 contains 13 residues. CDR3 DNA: TGCAGTTCCCTAGCGGGAGGGCCCCCTGAGCAGTTCTTC. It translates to CSSLAGGPPEQFF.

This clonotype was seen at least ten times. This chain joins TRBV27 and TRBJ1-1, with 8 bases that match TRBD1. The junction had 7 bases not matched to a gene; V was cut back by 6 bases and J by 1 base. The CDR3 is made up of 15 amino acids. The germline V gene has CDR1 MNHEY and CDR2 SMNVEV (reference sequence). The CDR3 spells CASRFRQGTNTEAFF. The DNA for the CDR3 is TGTGCCAGCAGATTCCGACAGGGGACGAACACTGAAGCTTTCTTT.

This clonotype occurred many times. The CDR3 protein is CASSIGTGPMNTEAFF. The CDR3 DNA reads as TGTGCCAGTTCGATTGGGACAGGTCCAATGAACACTGAAGCTTTCTTT. The chain employs TRBV6-1 and TRBJ1-1; 8 nucleotides line up with TRBD1. This CDR3 is 16 amino acids long. Trimming took 9 bases from V and 0 from J; bases not matched to a gene: 12. Germline CDR1 MNHNS, CDR2 SASEGT.

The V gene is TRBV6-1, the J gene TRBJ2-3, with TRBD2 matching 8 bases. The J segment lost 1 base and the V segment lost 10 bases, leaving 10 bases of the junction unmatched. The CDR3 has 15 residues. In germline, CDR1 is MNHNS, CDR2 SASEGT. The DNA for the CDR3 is TGTGCCACCGGGGGGGGGGCTAGCCGCACAGATACGCAGTATTTT. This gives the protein CATGGGASRTDTQYF.